The 11 T cell receptor beta chains in this list originate from one sample, sequenced in a study of shared clonotypes between healthy human individuals. Assay: immunoSEQ multiplex PCR; the TCRdb copy retains only in-frame clones and omits some. The table includes fewer than 350,000 clones, around 87% detected once. The sequenced sample consisted of memory CD8+ T cells sorted from blood. Subset described: CD45RO+ cells pooled with CCR7-negative TemRA cells. The receptors come from a young man in good health.

The chain links TRBV28 to TRBJ2-7; TRBD2 might be the D (5 bases). CDR3 length: 11 residues. Germline V lookup: CDR1 MDHEN, CDR2 SYDVKM. V was shortened by 6 bases and J by 4 bases, with 7 bases between the two germline ends. Written as DNA, the CDR3 is TGTGCCAGCAGATCGGGGTACGAGCAGTACTTC. It specifies CASRSGYEQYF.

J is TRBJ1-2 and V is TRBV9; TRBD1 is a possible D gene (5 bases). The germline V and J ends were trimmed by 0 bases and 2 bases, with 8 bases remaining between them. Germline V lookup: CDR1 SGDLS, CDR2 YYNGEE. The CDR3 sequence is 14 residues long. The CDR3 here is CASSVVSGNYGYTF. The DNA for the CDR3 is TGTGCCAGCAGCGTAGTTTCAGGGAACTATGGCTACACCTTC. The complete variable domain, with remaining parts taken from reference TRBV9 and TRBJ1-2, reads DSGVTQTPKHLITATGQRVTLRCSPRSGDLSVYWYQQSLDQGLQFLIQYYNGEERAKGNILERFSAQQFPDLHSELNLSSLELGDSALYFCASSVVSGNYGYTFGSGTRLTVV.

This rearrangement joins TRBV10-3 to TRBJ1-2; 8 positions agree with TRBD1. CDR3 length: 12 residues. V shed 8 bases, J shed 4 bases, and the junction held 3 bases outside the gene matches. Germline CDR1 is ENHRY and CDR2 is SYGVKD. CDR3 DNA sequence: TGTGCCATCGGCGACAGGGGCTATGGCTACACCTTC. Its translation: CAIGDRGYGYTF.

The rearrangement joins TRBV7-3 to TRBJ1-1; D call uncertain. The ends were cut back, 2 bases at V and 4 bases at J, with 8 bases in the middle. The length of the CDR3 is 13 residues. Looked up from germline, CDR1 is SGHTA and CDR2 is FQGTGA. CDR3 sequence (DNA): TGTGCCAGCAGCTTACTAGCTGGCACTGAAGCTTTCTTT. It is translated as CASSLLAGTEAFF.

The chain carries TRBV2 and TRBJ1-1; D uncertain. The CDR3 has 13 amino acids. V dropped 3 bases and J dropped 0 bases, with 5 bases sitting between them. Germline loops: CDR1 SNHLY, CDR2 FYNNEI. CDR3 in DNA: TGTGCCAGCAGTGATGGGGTGAACACTGAAGCTTTCTTT. It codes for CASSDGVNTEAFF.

The chain employs TRBV7-9 and TRBJ2-3; D possibly corresponds to TRBD2 (5 bases). Looked up from germline, CDR1 is SEHNR and CDR2 is FQNEAQ (reference sequence). The CDR3 has 14 amino acids. The V gene lost 8 bases and the J gene lost 4 bases, with 16 bases spanning the gap. CDR3 protein: CASLSVLVADTQYF. The CDR3 DNA reads TGTGCCAGCCTTAGCGTTTTGGTCGCAGATACGCAGTATTTT.

The chain joins TRBV5-1 to TRBJ2-7; 7 bases line up with TRBD1. The CDR3 sequence is 15 residues long. Germline V gene lookup returns CDR1 SGHRS and CDR2 YFSETQ. With V trimmed by 0 bases and J by 0 bases, 3 bases remained unmatched. The CDR3 loop is CASSLGQGHSYEQYF. Here the CDR3 DNA reads TGCGCCAGCAGCTTGGGACAGGGTCACTCCTACGAGCAGTACTTC.

This chain joins TRBV6-5 and TRBJ1-2, with 10 bases fitting TRBD1. CDR1 and CDR2 (germline): MNHEY, SVGAGI. The V segment lost 6 bases and the J segment 6 bases; nucleotides outside the gene matches: 4. CDR3 length: 13 residues. CDR3 nucleotides: TGTGCCAGCAGACCGGGACAGGGGAATGGCTACACCTTC. Translated: CASRPGQGNGYTF.

CDR3 region: CASSKRQGLNEQYF. The DNA of the CDR3 is TGTGCCAGCAGTAAACGACAGGGTTTGAACGAGCAGTACTTC. The gene calls are TRBV6-6 and TRBJ2-7; 7 positions match TRBD1. The length of the CDR3 is 14 residues. Germline loops: CDR1 MNHNY, CDR2 SVGAGI (reference sequence). Losses at the gene ends were 5 bases for V and 5 bases for J; bases not matched to a gene: 9.

The V and J genes are TRBV7-6 and TRBJ2-5, with 9 bases identical to TRBD2. J was trimmed by 5 bases and V by 2 bases; bases with no gene match: 12. Germline CDR1 reads SGHVS; CDR2 reads FNYEAQ. The CDR3 extends over 17 amino acids. CDR3 loop: CASSLYSGLAVIETQYF. CDR3 nucleotide sequence: TGTGCCAGCAGCTTATATTCGGGACTAGCTGTTATCGAGACCCAGTACTTC.

The chain is built from TRBV10-3 and TRBJ2-2; TRBD2 agrees at 7 bases. V was clipped by 9 bases and J by 4 bases; unmatched bases: 14. The CDR3 is 16 residues long. Germline assignment: CDR1 ENHRY and CDR2 SYGVKD. The CDR3 DNA reads as TGTGCCATAGCCACTTTTTCAGCGGGACCCACCGGGGAGCTGTTTTTT. This gives the protein CAIATFSAGPTGELFF.